These 2 T cell receptor beta chains were all obtained from the same sample, sequenced in a study of T cells in Graves' hyperthyroidism and ophthalmopathy. Regions amplified from RNA transcripts were the TCR beta CDR3 regions. The HTBI primer set served for first-round RT-PCR of the TCR CDR3. TCRdb processed the multiplex PCR reads anew with MiXCR; each CDR3 protein has one entry. Of a few hundred thousand distinct CDR3 sequences in the sample, 46% are singletons; the top ten hold about 43%. The sample was peripheral blood or thyroid tissue (not recorded which). Receptors were obtained from an adult woman with Graves' disease, either hyperthyroidism or ophthalmopathy (not recorded which).

In its sample, this clonotype was seen many times. The J gene is TRBJ2-2, the V gene TRBV29-1; D unresolved. This CDR3 spans 13 amino acids. V was shortened by 4 bases and J by 3 bases, with 9 bases between the two germline ends. Germline assignment: CDR1 SQVTM and CDR2 ANQGSEA. This chain's CDR3 is CSVGSRDTGELFF. In DNA, the CDR3 is TGCAGCGTTGGGTCAAGGGACACCGGGGAGCTGTTTTTT.

This clonotype was counted ten times or more. The rearrangement joins TRBV7-7 to TRBJ2-5; TRBD1 matches 9 bases. The CDR3 spans 15 residues. The germline gives CDR1 SSHAT, CDR2 FNYEAQ (reference sequence). V trimming: 1 base; J trimming: 4 bases; junction bases outside the gene matches: 4. CDR3 in DNA: TGTGCCAGCAGCTTAGGACAGGGGGGAGGAGAGACCCAGTACTTC. This sequence encodes CASSLGQGGGETQYF.